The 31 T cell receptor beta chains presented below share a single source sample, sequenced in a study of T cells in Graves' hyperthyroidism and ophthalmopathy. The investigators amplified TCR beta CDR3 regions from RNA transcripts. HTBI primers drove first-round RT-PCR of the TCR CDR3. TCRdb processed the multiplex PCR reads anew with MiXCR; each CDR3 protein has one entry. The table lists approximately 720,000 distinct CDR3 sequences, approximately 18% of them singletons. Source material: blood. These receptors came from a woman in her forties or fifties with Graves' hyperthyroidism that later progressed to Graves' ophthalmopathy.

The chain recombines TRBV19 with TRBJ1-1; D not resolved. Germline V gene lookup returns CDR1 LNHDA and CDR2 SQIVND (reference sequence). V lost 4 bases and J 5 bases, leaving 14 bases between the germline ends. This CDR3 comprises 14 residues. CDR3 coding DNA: TGTGCCAGTAGTACCCGTCGGGTTCTAACTGAAGCTTTCTTT. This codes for CASSTRRVLTEAFF.

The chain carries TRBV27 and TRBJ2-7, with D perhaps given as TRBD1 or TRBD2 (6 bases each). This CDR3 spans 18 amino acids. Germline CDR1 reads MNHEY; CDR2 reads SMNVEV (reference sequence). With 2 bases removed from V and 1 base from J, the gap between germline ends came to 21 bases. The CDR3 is CASSLKEEGDTPSYEQYF. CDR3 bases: TGTGCCAGCAGTTTAAAGGAGGAGGGGGATACGCCTTCCTACGAGCAGTACTTC.

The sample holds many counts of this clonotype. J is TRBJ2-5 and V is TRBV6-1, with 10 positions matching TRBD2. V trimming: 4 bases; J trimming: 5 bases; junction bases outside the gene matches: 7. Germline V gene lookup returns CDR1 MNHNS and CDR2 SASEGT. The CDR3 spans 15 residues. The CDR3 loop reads CASSAPGLAYETQYF. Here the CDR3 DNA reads TGTGCCAGCAGTGCACCGGGACTAGCGTATGAGACCCAGTACTTC.

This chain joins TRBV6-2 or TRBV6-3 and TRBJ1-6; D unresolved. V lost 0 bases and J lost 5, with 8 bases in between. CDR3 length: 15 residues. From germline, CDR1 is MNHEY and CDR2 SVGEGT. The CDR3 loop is CASSYSTSHNSPLHF. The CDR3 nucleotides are TGTGCCAGCAGTTACTCGACCAGCCATAATTCACCCCTCCACTTT.

The CDR3 here is CASSAFRVNTEAFF. CDR3 nucleotides: TGTGCCAGCAGCGCATTCCGGGTGAACACTGAAGCTTTCTTT. The rearrangement links TRBV7-9 to TRBJ1-1; D gene unclear. Germline V gene lookup returns CDR1 SEHNR and CDR2 FQNEAQ (reference sequence). V was cut by 5 bases and J by 0 bases, with 10 bases left in between. There are 14 residues in the CDR3.

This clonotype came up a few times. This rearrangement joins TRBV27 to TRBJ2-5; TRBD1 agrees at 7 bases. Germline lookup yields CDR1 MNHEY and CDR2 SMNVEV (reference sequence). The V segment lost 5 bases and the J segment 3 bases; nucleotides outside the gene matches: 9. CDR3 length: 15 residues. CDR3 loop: CASSAWDRGKETQYF. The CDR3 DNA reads TGTGCCAGCAGTGCCTGGGACAGAGGTAAAGAGACCCAGTACTTC.

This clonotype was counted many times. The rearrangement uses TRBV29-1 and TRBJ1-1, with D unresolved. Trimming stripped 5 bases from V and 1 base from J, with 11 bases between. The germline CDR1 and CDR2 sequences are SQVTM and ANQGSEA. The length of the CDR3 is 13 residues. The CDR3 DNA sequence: TGCAGCGTTTCATTGGCAGCGAACACTGAAGCTTTCTTT. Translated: CSVSLAANTEAFF.

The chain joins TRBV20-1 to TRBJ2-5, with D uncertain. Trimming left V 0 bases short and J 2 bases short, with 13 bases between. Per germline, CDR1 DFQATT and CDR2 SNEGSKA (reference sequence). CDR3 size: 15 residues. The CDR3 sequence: CSARDGRQSQETQYF. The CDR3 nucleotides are TGCAGTGCTAGAGATGGGCGGCAGTCTCAAGAGACCCAGTACTTC.

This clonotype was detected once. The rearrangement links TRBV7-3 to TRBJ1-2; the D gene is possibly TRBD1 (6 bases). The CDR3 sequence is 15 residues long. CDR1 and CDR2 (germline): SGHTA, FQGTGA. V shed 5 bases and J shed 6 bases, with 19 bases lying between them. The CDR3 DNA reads TGTGCCAGCAGCCACTCCTACCAGGGGAACGATGGCTACACCTTC. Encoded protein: CASSHSYQGNDGYTF.

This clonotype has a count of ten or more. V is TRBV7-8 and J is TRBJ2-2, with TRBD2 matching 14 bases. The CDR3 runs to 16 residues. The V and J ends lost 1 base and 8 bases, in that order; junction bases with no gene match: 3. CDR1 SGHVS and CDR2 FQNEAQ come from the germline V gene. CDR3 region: CASSLGGLAGVGELFF. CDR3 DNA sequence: TGTGCCAGCAGCTTAGGGGGACTAGCGGGGGTTGGGGAGCTGTTTTTT.

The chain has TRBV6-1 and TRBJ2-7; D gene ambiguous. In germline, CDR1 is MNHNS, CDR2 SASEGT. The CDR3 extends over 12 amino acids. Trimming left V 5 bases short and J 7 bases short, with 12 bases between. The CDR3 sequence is CASSSVYWEQYF. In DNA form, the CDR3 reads TGTGCCAGCAGTTCGGTCTATTGGGAGCAGTACTTC.

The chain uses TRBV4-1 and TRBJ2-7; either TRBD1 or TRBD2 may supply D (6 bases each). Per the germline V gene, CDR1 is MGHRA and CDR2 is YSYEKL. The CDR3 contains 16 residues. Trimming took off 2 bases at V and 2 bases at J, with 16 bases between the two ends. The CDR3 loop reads CASSQRWTEGAYEQYF. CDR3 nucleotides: TGCGCCAGCAGCCAAAGGTGGACGGAGGGGGCCTACGAGCAGTACTTC.

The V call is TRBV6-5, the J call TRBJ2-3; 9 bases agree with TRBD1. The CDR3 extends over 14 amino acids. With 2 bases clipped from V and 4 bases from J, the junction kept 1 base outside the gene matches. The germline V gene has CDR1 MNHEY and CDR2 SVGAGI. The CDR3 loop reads CASSYGTGPDTQYF. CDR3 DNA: TGTGCCAGCAGTTACGGGACAGGGCCAGATACGCAGTATTTT.

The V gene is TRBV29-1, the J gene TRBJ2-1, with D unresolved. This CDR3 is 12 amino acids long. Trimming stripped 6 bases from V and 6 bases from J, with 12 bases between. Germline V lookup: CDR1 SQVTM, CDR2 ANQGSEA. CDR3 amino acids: CSVDGPFNEQFF. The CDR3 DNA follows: TGCAGCGTGGATGGACCGTTCAATGAGCAGTTCTTC.

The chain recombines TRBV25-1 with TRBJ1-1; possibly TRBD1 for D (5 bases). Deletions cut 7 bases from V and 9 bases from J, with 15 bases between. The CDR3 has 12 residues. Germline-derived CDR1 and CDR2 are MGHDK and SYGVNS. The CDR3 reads CASITGADQAFF. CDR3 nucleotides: TGTGCCAGCATCACCGGGGCAGATCAAGCTTTCTTT.

Here the CDR3 DNA reads TGTGCCAGCAGGGGGGACAGCTCGTCCTACGAGCAGTACTTC. This sequence encodes CASRGDSSSYEQYF. The chain is built from TRBV12-3 or TRBV12-4 and TRBJ2-7; the match to TRBD1 covers 7 bases. There are 14 residues in the CDR3. The junction had 6 bases not matched to a gene; V was cut back by 6 bases and J by 1 base.

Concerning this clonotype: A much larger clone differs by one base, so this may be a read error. The CDR3 nucleotides are TGTGCCAGCCGCCTCGGGGTGGGGACAGATACGCAGTATTTT. Translated, it gives CASRLGVGTDTQYF. The chain recombines TRBV7-8 with TRBJ2-3; D perhaps matches TRBD2 (5 bases). The CDR3 consists of 14 residues. Germline CDR1 and CDR2: SGHVS and FQNEAQ. The V end was cut by 8 bases, the J end by 3 bases, with 15 bases between.

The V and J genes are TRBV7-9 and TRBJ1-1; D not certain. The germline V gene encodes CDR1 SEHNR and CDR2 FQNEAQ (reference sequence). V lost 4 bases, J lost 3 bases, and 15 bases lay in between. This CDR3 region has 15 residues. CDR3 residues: CASSSSTRLDTEAFF. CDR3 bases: TGTGCCAGCAGCTCCAGCACGAGGCTAGACACTGAAGCTTTCTTT.

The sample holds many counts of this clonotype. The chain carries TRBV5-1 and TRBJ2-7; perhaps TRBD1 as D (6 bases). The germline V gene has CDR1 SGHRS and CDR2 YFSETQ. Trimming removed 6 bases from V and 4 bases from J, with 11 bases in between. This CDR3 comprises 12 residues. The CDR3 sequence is CASKGDLYEQYF. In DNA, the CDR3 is TGCGCCAGCAAGGGGGACCTTTACGAGCAGTACTTC.

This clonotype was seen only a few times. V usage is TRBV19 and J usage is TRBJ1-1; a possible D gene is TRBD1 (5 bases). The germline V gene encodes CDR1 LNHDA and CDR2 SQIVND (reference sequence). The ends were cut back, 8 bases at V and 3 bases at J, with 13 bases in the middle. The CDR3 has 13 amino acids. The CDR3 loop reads CASRVGADTEAFF. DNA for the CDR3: TGTGCCAGTCGAGTAGGGGCTGACACTGAAGCTTTCTTT.

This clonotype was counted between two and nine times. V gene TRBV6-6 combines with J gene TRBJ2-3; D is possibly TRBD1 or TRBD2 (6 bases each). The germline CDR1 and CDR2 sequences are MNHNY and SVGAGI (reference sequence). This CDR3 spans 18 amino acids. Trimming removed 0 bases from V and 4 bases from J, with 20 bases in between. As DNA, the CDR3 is TGTGCCAGCAGTTACTCGATGGGGGGCCCAGAGGAACCAGATACGCAGTATTTT. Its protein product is CASSYSMGGPEEPDTQYF.

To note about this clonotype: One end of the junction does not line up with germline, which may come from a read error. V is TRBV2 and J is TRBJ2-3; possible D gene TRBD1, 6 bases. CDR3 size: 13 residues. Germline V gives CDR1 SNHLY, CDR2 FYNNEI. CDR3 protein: CTSNRDVTDTQYF. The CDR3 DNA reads TGTACCAGCAACAGGGACGTCACAGATACGCAGTATTTT.

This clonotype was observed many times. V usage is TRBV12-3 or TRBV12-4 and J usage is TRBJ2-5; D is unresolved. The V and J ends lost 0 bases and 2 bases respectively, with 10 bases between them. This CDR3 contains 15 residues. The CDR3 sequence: CASSLAGRLQETQYF. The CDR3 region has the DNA TGTGCCAGCAGTTTAGCCGGGCGGTTACAAGAGACCCAGTACTTC.

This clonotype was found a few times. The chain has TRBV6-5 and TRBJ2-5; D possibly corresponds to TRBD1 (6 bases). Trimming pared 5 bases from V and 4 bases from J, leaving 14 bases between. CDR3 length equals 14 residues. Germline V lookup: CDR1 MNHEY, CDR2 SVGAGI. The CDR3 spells CASSHYRAGETQYF. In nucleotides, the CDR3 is TGTGCCAGCAGTCACTACAGGGCGGGAGAGACCCAGTACTTC.

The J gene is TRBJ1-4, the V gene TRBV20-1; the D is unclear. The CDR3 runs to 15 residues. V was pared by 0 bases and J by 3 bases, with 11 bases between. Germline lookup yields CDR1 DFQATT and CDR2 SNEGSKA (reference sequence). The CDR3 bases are TGCAGTGCTAGAGATCTTGTGTCTGCTAATGAAAAACTGTTTTTT. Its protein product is CSARDLVSANEKLFF.

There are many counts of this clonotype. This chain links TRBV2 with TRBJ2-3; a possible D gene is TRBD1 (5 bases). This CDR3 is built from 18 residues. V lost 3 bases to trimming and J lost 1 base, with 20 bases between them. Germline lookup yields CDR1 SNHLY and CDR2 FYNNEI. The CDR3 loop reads CASSDPRAGEGGTDTQYF. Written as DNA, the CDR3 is TGTGCCAGCAGTGACCCCCGGGCTGGCGAAGGGGGCACAGATACGCAGTATTTT.

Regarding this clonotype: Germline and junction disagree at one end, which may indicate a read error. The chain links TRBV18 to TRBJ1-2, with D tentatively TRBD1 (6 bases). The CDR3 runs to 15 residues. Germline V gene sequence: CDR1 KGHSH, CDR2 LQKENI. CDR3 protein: CASSPQGEFNYGYTF. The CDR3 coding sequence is TGTGCCAGCTCGCCACAGGGTGAATTTAACTATGGCTACACCTTC.

CDR3 protein: CASSRPGTGGAGYTF. In nucleotides, the CDR3 is TGTGCCAGCTCACGGCCCGGGACAGGGGGCGCTGGCTACACCTTC. The genes are TRBV18 and TRBJ1-2, with TRBD1 identical over 12 bases. The V segment lost 4 bases and the J segment 7 bases; nucleotides outside the gene matches: 7. CDR3 size: 15 residues. Germline-derived CDR1 and CDR2 are KGHSH and LQKENI.

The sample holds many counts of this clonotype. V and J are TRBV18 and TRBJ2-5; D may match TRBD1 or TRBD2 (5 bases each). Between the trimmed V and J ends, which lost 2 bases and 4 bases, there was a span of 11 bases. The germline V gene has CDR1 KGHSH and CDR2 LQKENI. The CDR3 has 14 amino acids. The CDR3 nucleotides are TGTGCCAGCTCACCAAGCTGGGACGGAGAGACCCAGTACTTC. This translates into CASSPSWDGETQYF.

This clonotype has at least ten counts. The CDR3 sequence: CASSPLYGTSGQETQYF. CDR3 nucleotide sequence: TGTGCCAGCAGCCCCCTCTACGGGACTAGCGGCCAAGAGACCCAGTACTTC. The chain carries TRBV7-6 and TRBJ2-5; 11 bases fit TRBD2. CDR3 length equals 17 residues. CDR1 and CDR2 from the germline V gene are SGHVS and FNYEAQ. Trimming at V came to 5 bases and at J to 1 base, leaving 9 bases not matched to a gene.

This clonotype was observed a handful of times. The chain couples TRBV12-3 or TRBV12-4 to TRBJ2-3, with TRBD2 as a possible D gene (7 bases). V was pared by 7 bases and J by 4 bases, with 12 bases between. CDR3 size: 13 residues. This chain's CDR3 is CASNEGGADTQYF. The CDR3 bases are TGTGCCAGCAACGAGGGGGGGGCAGATACGCAGTATTTT.